Listed here are 19 T cell receptor beta chains from one sample, sequenced in a study of T cell repertoires in aging, cancer and after chemotherapy. TCR beta rearrangements were amplified from peripheral blood genomic DNA. Multiplex touch-down PCR with TRB-A/B primers amplified rearranged V-D-J TRB sequences. TCRdb ran MiXCR on the multiplex PCR reads and lists one entry per CDR3 protein. The profile covers about 6,700 distinct CDR3 sequences, with about 50% appearing a single time and about 2% taken by the ten largest. Sequencing was done on a sample of blood. These receptors were obtained from a human donor with a solid tumor.

This clonotype came up a few times. The junction differs from germline at one of its ends, possibly a read error. The chain is built from TRBV29-1 and TRBJ2-7; 12 bases match TRBD2. This CDR3 has 15 residues. The germline V gene encodes CDR1 SQVTM and CDR2 ANQGSEA. CDR3 sequence reads: CSVEGLAGLTYEQYF. DNA of the CDR3: TGCAGCGTGGAAGGACTAGCGGGGTTAACCTACGAGCAGTACTTC.

V is TRBV5-6 and J is TRBJ2-7, with a tentative D call TRBD1 (6 bases). The V end was cut by 4 bases, the J end by 2 bases, with 10 bases between. The germline CDR1 and CDR2 sequences are SGHDT and YYEEEE. The CDR3 spans 13 residues. For the CDR3, the DNA is TGTGCCAGCAGCATCGGACAGCCCTACGAGCAGTACTTC. It specifies CASSIGQPYEQYF.

The chain joins TRBV19 to TRBJ1-2; D unresolved. V was shortened by 0 bases and J by 4 bases, with 9 bases between the two germline ends. Looked up from germline, CDR1 is LNHDA and CDR2 is SQIVND (reference sequence). The CDR3 sequence is 14 residues long. The CDR3: CASSIDFGFYGYTF. CDR3 DNA: TGTGCCAGTAGTATAGATTTTGGATTCTATGGCTACACCTTC.

This clonotype has only one observation. The rearrangement links TRBV11-1 to TRBJ2-1; perhaps TRBD2 as D (5 bases). CDR1 SGHAT and CDR2 FQDESV come from the germline V gene (reference sequence). This CDR3 has 12 residues. Trimming left V 1 base short and J 10 bases short, with 8 bases between. The CDR3 region has the DNA TGTGCCAGCAGCTTAGAGGGAGAGGAGCAGTTCTTC. This codes for CASSLEGEEQFF.

This chain connects TRBV6-1 to TRBJ1-5; 9 nucleotides align to TRBD1. This CDR3 is 13 amino acids long. The V segment lost 7 bases and the J segment 9 bases; nucleotides outside the gene matches: 7. CDR1 is MNHNS, CDR2 SASEGT, per germline. The CDR3 DNA sequence: TGTGCCAGCATCGGACAGGGGATGATGCCCCAGCATTTT. This codes for CASIGQGMMPQHF.

This clonotype was found a few times. The chain carries TRBV6-5 and TRBJ1-1; no clear D. Trimming took off 5 bases at V and 1 base at J, with 11 bases between the two ends. Germline CDR1 and CDR2: MNHEY and SVGAGI. The CDR3 totals 14 residues. In nucleotides, the CDR3 is TGTGCCAGCAGTGGATTACGGGAGAACACTGAAGCTTTCTTT. Its translation: CASSGLRENTEAFF.

This clonotype was counted a few times. The genes are TRBV29-1 and TRBJ2-7; TRBD1 matches at 7 bases. V was clipped by 0 bases and J by 0 bases; unmatched bases: 11. The CDR3 has 17 residues. Germline V gene data show CDR1 as SQVTM and CDR2 as ANQGSEA. The CDR3 is CSVEDPDRTGVSYEQYF. CDR3 nucleotide sequence: TGCAGCGTTGAAGATCCGGACCGTACAGGGGTCTCCTACGAGCAGTACTTC.

The gene calls are TRBV10-1 and TRBJ2-7; D is perhaps TRBD2 (5 bases). CDR3 size: 16 residues. CDR1 is WNHNN and CDR2 is SYGVQD in the germline V gene (reference sequence). V was trimmed by 0 bases and J by 3 bases, leaving 15 bases between them. Here the CDR3 reads CASSESSGSRHYEQYF. CDR3 in DNA: TGCGCCAGCAGTGAGTCGTCGGGGTCGCGCCACTACGAGCAGTACTTC.

This chain joins TRBV5-6 and TRBJ2-2; D possibly uses TRBD1 or TRBD2 (6 bases each). V lost 3 bases, J lost 1 base, and 16 bases lay in between. CDR3 length equals 17 residues. CDR1 is SGHDT, CDR2 YYEEEE, per germline. The CDR3 loop is CASSSLRGRQNTGELFF. The CDR3, as DNA: TGTGCCAGCAGCTCCCTAAGGGGGAGGCAGAACACCGGGGAGCTGTTTTTT.

The chain combines TRBV30 with TRBJ2-5; D is tentatively TRBD1 or TRBD2 (5 bases each). CDR3 length equals 14 residues. Per germline, CDR1 GTSNPN and CDR2 SVGIG (reference sequence). Trimming left V 1 base short and J 5 bases short, with 14 bases between. In DNA form, the CDR3 reads TGTGCCTGGAGTGGAGTCTCCTGGGGGGAGACCCAGTACTTC. As protein: CAWSGVSWGETQYF.

This rearrangement joins TRBV27 to TRBJ2-7; maybe TRBD2 (5 bases). Trimming stripped 4 bases from V and 3 bases from J, with 22 bases between. CDR1 MNHEY and CDR2 SMNVEV come from the germline V gene (reference sequence). The CDR3 spans 17 residues. In nucleotides, the CDR3 is TGTGCCAGCAGTTCCACCAGCGGTAGTGGGCGCCTCTACGAGCAGTACTTC. Translation: CASSSTSGSGRLYEQYF.

This clonotype was detected a few times. The chain has TRBV6-5 and TRBJ2-3; TRBD1 is a possible D gene (7 bases). The CDR3 totals 14 residues. CDR1 is MNHEY and CDR2 is SVGAGI in the germline V gene. Trimming took 4 bases from V and 5 from J, leaving 13 bases between them. Here the CDR3 reads CASSFGTAGDTQYF. CDR3 coding DNA: TGTGCCAGCAGTTTTGGGACAGCGGGAGATACGCAGTATTTT.

Here the CDR3 DNA reads TGCAGTGCTAAACCCTCCTCGGACAGGGGTGGTGAAAAACTGTTTTTT. It translates to CSAKPSSDRGGEKLFF. The gene calls are TRBV20-1 and TRBJ1-4; 9 positions agree with TRBD1. Per the germline V gene, CDR1 is DFQATT and CDR2 is SNEGSKA (reference sequence). With 4 bases clipped from V and 7 bases from J, the junction kept 13 bases outside the gene matches. This CDR3 has 16 amino acids.

V and J are TRBV20-1 and TRBJ2-7; possible D gene TRBD1, 7 bases. The V and J ends lost 0 bases and 5 bases respectively, with 14 bases between them. There are 14 residues in the CDR3. Germline-derived CDR1 and CDR2 are DFQATT and SNEGSKA (reference sequence). In nucleotides, the CDR3 is TGCAGTGCTAGAGAACAGGCAGGGGGGCACGAGCAGTACTTC. Protein: CSAREQAGGHEQYF.

The chain recombines TRBV28 with TRBJ2-7, with D possibly matching TRBD2 (6 bases). Trimming removed 6 bases from V and 4 bases from J, with 13 bases in between. Germline CDR1 and CDR2: MDHEN and SYDVKM. This CDR3 region has 13 residues. The CDR3 region is CASSYGSLYEQYF. CDR3 bases: TGTGCCAGCAGCTACGGGAGTTTGTACGAGCAGTACTTC.

This clonotype was seen only a few times. The chain carries TRBV5-4 and TRBJ2-6, with D unclear. CDR3 size: 15 residues. V was shortened by 0 bases and J by 0 bases, with 4 bases between the two germline ends. CDR1 SGHNT and CDR2 YYREEE come from the germline V gene (reference sequence). This chain's CDR3 is CASSLDASGANVLTF. As DNA, the CDR3 is TGTGCCAGCAGCTTGGACGCCTCTGGGGCCAACGTCCTGACTTTC.

This clonotype came up a few times. V and J are TRBV19 and TRBJ2-1; 9 positions match TRBD2. The CDR3 has 14 residues. The V segment lost 6 bases and the J segment 7 bases; nucleotides outside the gene matches: 7. The V gene's germline CDR1 is LNHDA and CDR2 SQIVND (reference sequence). The DNA for the CDR3 is TGTGCCAGTAGAAGTGCGGGAGGGCCGAATGAGCAGTTCTTC. Translation: CASRSAGGPNEQFF.

For this clonotype: A junction boundary mismatches the germline segment, possibly from a read error. The chain has TRBV5-6 and TRBJ2-2; TRBD2 agrees at 12 bases. The germline V gene has CDR1 SGHDT and CDR2 YYEEEE. This CDR3 spans 15 amino acids. CDR3: CASLAGGPGTGELFF. CDR3 nucleotides: TGCGCCAGCCTAGCGGGAGGGCCGGGCACCGGGGAGCTGTTTTTT.

The table lists this clonotype with a few counts. J is TRBJ2-2 and V is TRBV29-1; no reliable D call. The CDR3 has 13 residues. The V end lost 5 bases, the J end lost 5 bases, and 12 bases lay between the germline ends. Germline V gene sequence: CDR1 SQVTM, CDR2 ANQGSEA. CDR3 sequence: CSVPGVRTGELFF. The CDR3 nucleotides read TGCAGCGTTCCAGGAGTAAGGACCGGGGAGCTGTTTTTT.